Each of the 4 T cell receptor beta chains below was sequenced from the same sample in a study of OX40 agonist ivuxolimab in advanced cancers. Assay: immunoSEQ multiplex PCR; the TCRdb copy retains only in-frame clones and omits some. The sample contains about 66,000 clones, 88% of which appear only once. The source material was CD4+ or CD8+ T cells sorted from blood, sampled in a trial of the OX40 agonist ivuxolimab. The receptor set was obtained from an adult with an advanced solid tumor such as melanoma, head and neck, liver or kidney cancer.

The rearrangement uses TRBV7-9 and TRBJ1-4; TRBD1 agrees at 7 bases. Germline lookup yields CDR1 SEHNR and CDR2 FQNEAQ (reference sequence). Unmatched junction bases numbered 2, after V lost 3 bases and J lost 4 bases. The CDR3 is 14 amino acids. DNA for the CDR3: TGTGCCAGCAGCTTTAACAGGGGTAATGAAAAACTGTTTTTT. Protein sequence: CASSFNRGNEKLFF.

Concerning this clone: Within the sample, other DNA sequences also encode this same CDR3. The gene calls are TRBV5-1 and TRBJ2-1; D is possibly TRBD2 (6 bases). The CDR3 has 15 residues. Trimming removed 5 bases from V and 0 bases from J, with 12 bases in between. CDR1 SGHRS and CDR2 YFSETQ come from the germline V gene. The CDR3 protein is CASSSSGSSYNEQFF. Written as DNA, the CDR3 is TGCGCCAGCAGTAGTAGCGGCAGCTCCTACAATGAGCAGTTCTTC.

The genes are TRBV11-2 and TRBJ1-2, with D possibly matching TRBD1 (6 bases). The V gene lost 3 bases and the J gene lost 0 bases, with 11 bases spanning the gap. CDR3 length: 15 amino acids. Germline-derived CDR1 and CDR2 are SGHAT and FQNNGV. CDR3 coding DNA: TGTGCCAGCAGCTTGACCGGGACACCTAACTATGGCTACACCTTC. Protein: CASSLTGTPNYGYTF. Full variable domain (remainder filled in from reference TRBV11-2 and TRBJ1-2): EAGVAQSPRYKIIEKRQSVAFWCNPISGHATLYWYQQILGQGPKLLIQFQNNGVVDDSQLPKDRFSAERLKGVDSTLKIQPAKLEDSAVYLCASSLTGTPNYGYTFGSGTRLTVV.

V is TRBV19 and J is TRBJ1-1; D ambiguous. Germline V lookup: CDR1 LNHDA, CDR2 SQIVND (reference sequence). With 1 base removed from V and 5 bases from J, the gap between germline ends came to 8 bases. The CDR3 totals 13 residues. CDR3 DNA: TGTGCCAGTAGTATAGTTCAGAAAACTGAAGCTTTCTTT. This codes for CASSIVQKTEAFF.